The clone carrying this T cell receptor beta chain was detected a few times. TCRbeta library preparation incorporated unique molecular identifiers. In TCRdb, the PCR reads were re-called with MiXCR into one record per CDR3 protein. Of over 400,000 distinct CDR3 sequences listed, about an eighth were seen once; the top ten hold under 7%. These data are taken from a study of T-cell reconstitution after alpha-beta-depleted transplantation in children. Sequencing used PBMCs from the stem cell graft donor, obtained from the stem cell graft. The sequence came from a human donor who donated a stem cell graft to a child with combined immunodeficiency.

CDR3 bases: TGTGCCAGCAGCCCCTTATCGGGCGAGGGCACAGATACGCAGTATTTT. It is translated as CASSPLSGEGTDTQYF. The chain is built from TRBV27 and TRBJ2-3, with no clear D. In germline, CDR1 is MNHEY, CDR2 SMNVEV (reference sequence). The CDR3 length is 16 residues. Trimming shortened V by 6 bases and J by 1 base, and 17 bases separated the two germline ends.